The 20 T cell receptor beta chains in this list originate from one sample, sequenced in a study of T and B cells in COVID-19 patients. TRB rearrangements were amplified by multiplex PCR with BIOMED2 TRB-A/B primers. Each CDR3 protein gets one entry after TCRdb re-called the multiplex PCR reads with MiXCR. The sample includes around 23,000 distinct CDR3 sequences, approximately 29% of them seen just once. Blood genomic DNA input for TRB amplification was about 240-550 ng. Sequenced sample: blood. Receptor source: a human donor who had recovered from COVID-19.

This clonotype was seen only once. This may arise from a read error, as a much more abundant clone is one base away. The V and J genes are TRBV29-1 and TRBJ2-5; 7 nucleotides line up with TRBD2. CDR3 length: 14 residues. Germline assignment: CDR1 SQVTM and CDR2 ANQGSEA. As DNA, the CDR3 is TGCAGCGCCTGTCCCCGGGGGGATCAAGAGACCGAGTACTTC. Its translation is CSACPRGDQETEYF.

The chain uses TRBV7-6 and TRBJ2-1; 8 nucleotides line up with TRBD2. Trimming at V came to 6 bases and at J to 5 bases, leaving 6 bases not matched to a gene. Germline values: CDR1 SGHVS, CDR2 FNYEAQ. CDR3 length equals 14 residues. CDR3: CASRPSGSNNEQFF. CDR3 DNA sequence: TGTGCCAGCAGGCCTAGCGGGTCCAACAATGAGCAGTTCTTC.

CDR3 in DNA: TGTGCCAGCAGTTTTATGGCAGCGGGGAACACCGGGGAGCTGTTTTTT. Translating gives CASSFMAAGNTGELFF. The chain employs TRBV27 and TRBJ2-2, with D perhaps matching TRBD2 (6 bases). The CDR3 is 16 amino acids. Germline V CDR1 and CDR2: MNHEY, SMNVEV (reference sequence). V lost 3 bases and J lost 1, with 12 bases in between.

The V call is TRBV5-1, the J call TRBJ2-7; TRBD2 agrees at 9 bases. Germline trimming cut 2 bases from V and 0 bases from J; bases unmatched to any gene: 3. CDR3 length: 15 amino acids. Per the germline V gene, CDR1 is SGHRS and CDR2 is YFSETQ. CDR3 sequence reads: CASSFLAGDSYEQYF. CDR3 nucleotide sequence: TGCGCCAGCAGCTTTTTAGCGGGGGACTCCTACGAGCAGTACTTC.

The chain links TRBV6-4 to TRBJ1-3; weak D call: TRBD1 (6 bases). The germline CDR1 and CDR2 sequences are MRHNA and SNTAGT. With 0 bases removed from V and 2 bases from J, the gap between germline ends came to 17 bases. This CDR3 spans 18 amino acids. CDR3 region: CASSDSFPHRAPGNTIYF. CDR3 nucleotides: TGTGCCAGCAGTGACTCTTTTCCCCACAGGGCTCCTGGAAACACCATATATTTT.

The chain is built from TRBV7-9 and TRBJ2-5; tentatively, D is TRBD1 (6 bases). Germline V CDR1 and CDR2: SEHNR, FQNEAQ (reference sequence). V gave up 5 bases and J gave up 2 bases, with 24 bases separating them. This CDR3 region has 18 residues. The CDR3 protein is CASSATLGQLLKQETQYF. CDR3 nucleotide sequence: TGTGCCAGCAGCGCCACGCTCGGACAGTTATTAAAGCAAGAGACCCAGTACTTC.

The chain links TRBV20-1 to TRBJ1-5, with D possibly TRBD1 on 5 matching bases. Trimming took 6 bases from V and 0 from J, leaving 9 bases between them. Germline V gene data show CDR1 as DFQATT and CDR2 as SNEGSKA (reference sequence). CDR3 length equals 13 residues. The CDR3 is CSADGGSNQPQHF. The CDR3 DNA reads as TGCAGTGCGGACGGGGGTAGCAATCAGCCCCAGCATTTT.

This clonotype is classed as medium-sized. The CDR3 DNA follows: TGTGCCAGTAGTCAAGGACCCCACAATGAGCAGTTCTTC. This encodes CASSQGPHNEQFF. V and J are TRBV19 and TRBJ2-1; D is unresolved. Per the germline V gene, CDR1 is LNHDA and CDR2 is SQIVND (reference sequence). The CDR3 totals 13 residues. Trimming pared 5 bases from V and 5 bases from J, leaving 10 bases between.

This clonotype has only a few counts. An end of the junction does not agree with germline; a read error may underlie this. The V call is TRBV5-4, the J call TRBJ2-3; 8 bases map to TRBD1. The germline gives CDR1 SGHNT, CDR2 YYREEE (reference sequence). The CDR3 is 15 amino acids. CDR3 region: CARSLGRTGTDTQYF. The CDR3 bases are TGTGCCAGAAGCTTGGGCAGGACAGGGACAGATACGCAGTATTTT.

The chain uses TRBV27 and TRBJ1-5; D not resolved. Trimming removed 2 bases at V and 4 bases at J, with 6 bases between. Germline V CDR1 and CDR2: MNHEY, SMNVEV (reference sequence). The CDR3 has 13 amino acids. CDR3 nucleotides: TGTGCCAGCAGTTTAACCGGAAATCAGCCCCAGCATTTT. This gives the protein CASSLTGNQPQHF.

Only a few counts were recorded for this clonotype. The V gene is TRBV6-5, the J gene TRBJ2-6; unclear D gene. The CDR3 runs 13 residues. Trimming left V 3 bases short and J 2 bases short, with 2 bases between. The V gene's germline CDR1 is MNHEY and CDR2 SVGAGI. The CDR3 is CASSYTGANVLTF. CDR3 nucleotides: TGTGCCAGCAGTTATACTGGGGCCAACGTCCTGACTTTC.

This clonotype turned up a few times. The rearrangement uses TRBV15 and TRBJ2-7; 11 positions agree with TRBD1. Trimming removed 1 base from V and 3 bases from J; junction bases left unmatched: 8. This CDR3 is 17 amino acids long. Germline values: CDR1 LNHNV, CDR2 YYDKDF (reference sequence). The CDR3 nucleotides are TGTGCCACCAGCAGAGGGCCTCCGGGACAGGGGGGCTACGAGCAGTACTTC. It translates to CATSRGPPGQGGYEQYF.

This clonotype was detected only a few times. Written as DNA, the CDR3 is TGTGCCTGGGCTGTCGGAGGCGAGCAGTACTTC. It yields the protein CAWAVGGEQYF. The chain carries TRBV30 and TRBJ2-7, with D perhaps TRBD2 (5 bases). V was shortened by 5 bases and J by 6 bases, with 11 bases between the two germline ends. Germline-derived CDR1 and CDR2 are GTSNPN and SVGIG (reference sequence). The CDR3 runs to 11 residues.

V usage is TRBV11-2 and J usage is TRBJ2-7; 7 bases line up with TRBD1. The ends lost 5 bases at V and 4 bases at J; junction bases unmatched: 8. CDR1 is SGHAT and CDR2 is FQNNGV in the germline V gene. This CDR3 spans 14 amino acids. The CDR3 DNA is TGTGCCAGCAGCCGCGACAGGGCCTCATACGAGCAGTACTTC. Translating gives CASSRDRASYEQYF.

This clonotype was recorded many times. This rearrangement joins TRBV12-3 or TRBV12-4 to TRBJ2-7; 8 nucleotides match TRBD1. With 5 bases clipped from V and 2 bases from J, the junction kept 11 bases outside the gene matches. This CDR3 is built from 16 residues. The CDR3 sequence: CASSIDQGAATYEQYF. The CDR3 region has the DNA TGTGCCAGCAGTATAGATCAGGGGGCCGCTACCTACGAGCAGTACTTC.

This rearrangement joins TRBV19 to TRBJ1-5, with D unresolved. Germline-derived CDR1 and CDR2 are LNHDA and SQIVND (reference sequence). Trimming pared 0 bases from V and 3 bases from J, leaving 15 bases between. There are 17 residues in the CDR3. The CDR3 coding sequence is TGTGCCAGTAGTATAGATCGGTACGGGGATAACAATCAGCCCCAGCATTTT. As protein: CASSIDRYGDNNQPQHF.

This clonotype was recorded at least ten times. The chain is built from TRBV6-5 and TRBJ1-2; TRBD1 agrees at 9 bases. V shed 0 bases, J shed 4 bases, and the junction held 3 bases outside the gene matches. The CDR3 is made up of 15 amino acids. Germline CDR1 and CDR2: MNHEY and SVGAGI. The DNA for the CDR3 is TGTGCCAGCAGTTACTCGATGGGACAGGGCTATGGCTACACCTTC. Amino acids: CASSYSMGQGYGYTF.

This clonotype is deemed medium-sized (0.01 to 0.1%). The chain combines TRBV27 with TRBJ2-1, with D possibly matching TRBD1 (5 bases). Germline CDR1 reads MNHEY; CDR2 reads SMNVEV (reference sequence). Trimming cost V 7 bases and J 5 bases, with 12 bases left between them. CDR3 length equals 13 residues. CDR3 protein: CASIRAADNEQFF. The CDR3, as DNA: TGTGCCAGCATCAGGGCGGCGGACAATGAGCAGTTCTTC.

The CDR3 sequence is CASSLLGSGGTQETQYF. The DNA of the CDR3 is TGTGCCAGCTCTCTACTGGGTAGCGGGGGGACCCAAGAGACCCAGTACTTC. V usage is TRBV18 and J usage is TRBJ2-5; 10 positions agree with TRBD2. CDR1 is KGHSH, CDR2 LQKENI, per germline. The J segment lost 1 base and the V segment lost 6 bases, leaving 11 bases of the junction unmatched. This CDR3 spans 17 amino acids.

This clonotype was detected only a few times. The J gene is TRBJ1-6, the V gene TRBV18; possible D gene TRBD1, 6 bases. CDR1 and CDR2 from the germline V gene are KGHSH and LQKENI. The CDR3 is 15 residues long. Trimming took 3 bases from V and 5 from J, leaving 11 bases between them. The CDR3 is CASSPKTGDNSPLHF. The CDR3 nucleotides are TGTGCCAGCTCACCCAAGACAGGAGATAATTCACCCCTCCACTTT. The full variable domain, with the rest looked up from reference TRBV18 and TRBJ1-6, is NAGVMQNPRHLVRRRGQEARLRCSPMKGHSHVYWYRQLPEEGLKFMVYLQKENIIDESGMPKERFSAEFPKEGPSILRIQQVVRGDSAAYFCASSPKTGDNSPLHFGNGTRLTVT.